The rows below give T cell receptor beta chains drawn from one sample of a study of blood T cell repertoires in COVID-19. Profiling relied on immunoSEQ multiplex PCR, and the TCRdb table lists in-frame clones only, not all of them. This table holds approximately 100,000 clones, about 85% found once. The sample consisted of peripheral blood. These receptors came from a human donor in a cohort sampled during active COVID-19. The CDR3 runs from the conserved cysteine through the conserved F or W. Each record gives: J gene, D gene, V gene, clone size, CDR3 protein, CDR3 DNA. D genes are given only for firm matches. Clone size is given for some rows only: seen once, a few or many times, or a class if the clone is expanded.

j_call: TRBJ1-4
d_call: NA
v_call: TRBV3-1/TRBV3-2
clone_size: NA
cdr3_aa: CASSQDGEKLFF
cdr3_nt: TGTGCCAGCAGCCAAGACGGTGAAAAACTGTTTTTT

j_call: TRBJ2-6
d_call: NA
v_call: TRBV7-3
clone_size: NA
cdr3_aa: CASSAQETGANVLTF
cdr3_nt: TGTGCCAGCAGCGCACAGGAGACTGGGGCCAACGTCCTGACTTTC

j_call: TRBJ1-1
d_call: NA
v_call: TRBV27
clone_size: few
cdr3_aa: CASIPEGRRRAFF
cdr3_nt: TGTGCCAGCATCCCGGAGGGGCGGCGTCGGGCTTTCTTT

j_call: TRBJ2-5
d_call: NA
v_call: TRBV5-1
clone_size: few
cdr3_aa: CASSPQGGQETQYF
cdr3_nt: TGCGCCAGCAGCCCCCAGGGAGGCCAAGAGACCCAGTACTTC

j_call: TRBJ1-4
d_call: NA
v_call: TRBV28
clone_size: NA
cdr3_aa: CASLPSGGVEKLFF
cdr3_nt: TGTGCCAGCCTCCCGTCGGGGGGAGTGGAAAAACTGTTTTTT

j_call: TRBJ1-1
d_call: NA
v_call: TRBV10-3
clone_size: NA
cdr3_aa: CAISVGKEAFF
cdr3_nt: TGTGCCATCAGTGTCGGGAAAGAAGCTTTCTTT

j_call: TRBJ2-5
d_call: TRBD2
v_call: TRBV7-2
clone_size: few
cdr3_aa: CASSPSGRASGNQETQYF
cdr3_nt: TGTGCCAGCAGCCCCTCGGGACGGGCTAGCGGGAACCAAGAGACCCAGTACTTC

j_call: TRBJ1-6
d_call: NA
v_call: TRBV6-5
clone_size: once
cdr3_aa: CASSPGIGNSPLHF
cdr3_nt: TGTGCCAGCAGTCCGGGGATAGGAAATTCACCCCTCCACTTT

j_call: TRBJ1-1
d_call: NA
v_call: TRBV29-1
clone_size: NA
cdr3_aa: CSVEGNTEAFF
cdr3_nt: TGCAGCGTGGAGGGAAACACTGAAGCTTTCTTT

j_call: TRBJ1-5
d_call: TRBD1
v_call: TRBV24-1
clone_size: few
cdr3_aa: CATSDRDRPQHF
cdr3_nt: TGTGCCACCTCAGACAGGGATAGGCCCCAGCATTTT

j_call: TRBJ2-5
d_call: TRBD2
v_call: TRBV24-1
clone_size: NA
cdr3_aa: CATSDALALQETQYF
cdr3_nt: TGTGCCACCAGTGACGCACTAGCGCTCCAAGAGACCCAGTACTTC

j_call: TRBJ1-2
d_call: TRBD1
v_call: TRBV7-2
clone_size: NA
cdr3_aa: CASSLLTFDRDDGYTF
cdr3_nt: TGTGCCAGCAGCTTACTAACCTTCGACAGGGACGATGGCTACACCTTC

j_call: TRBJ2-1
d_call: NA
v_call: TRBV7-9
clone_size: NA
cdr3_aa: CASSGETLANEQFF
cdr3_nt: TGTGCCAGCAGCGGGGAGACCCTGGCCAATGAGCAGTTCTTC

j_call: TRBJ2-7
d_call: NA
v_call: TRBV6-6
clone_size: NA
cdr3_aa: CASSYSRVEQYF
cdr3_nt: TGTGCCAGCAGTTACTCCAGGGTAGAGCAGTACTTC

j_call: TRBJ2-7
d_call: TRBD1
v_call: TRBV29-1
clone_size: NA
cdr3_aa: CSGARQGVGEQYF
cdr3_nt: TGCAGCGGAGCAAGACAGGGAGTAGGAGAGCAGTACTTC

j_call: TRBJ2-1
d_call: TRBD2
v_call: TRBV5-1
clone_size: NA
cdr3_aa: CASSLRPSGADEQFF
cdr3_nt: TGCGCCAGCAGCTTGCGGCCTAGCGGAGCGGACGAGCAGTTCTTC

j_call: TRBJ2-1
d_call: NA
v_call: TRBV2
clone_size: NA
cdr3_aa: CASNPQDNEQFF
cdr3_nt: TGTGCCAGCAATCCTCAGGACAATGAGCAGTTCTTC

j_call: TRBJ1-5
d_call: NA
v_call: TRBV5-4
clone_size: few
cdr3_aa: CASSFQGNGQPQHF
cdr3_nt: TGTGCCAGCAGCTTTCAGGGGAACGGGCAGCCCCAGCATTTT

j_call: TRBJ2-3
d_call: NA
v_call: TRBV3-1/TRBV3-2
clone_size: NA
cdr3_aa: CASSQDQFLVPYF
cdr3_nt: TGTGCCAGCAGCCAAGATCAGTTCCTAGTGCCGTATTTT

j_call: TRBJ1-1
d_call: TRBD1
v_call: TRBV29-1
clone_size: NA
cdr3_aa: CSVGDRPMNTEAFF
cdr3_nt: TGCAGCGTTGGGGACAGGCCTATGAACACTGAAGCTTTCTTT

j_call: TRBJ2-5
d_call: TRBD1
v_call: TRBV5-4
clone_size: NA
cdr3_aa: CASSPGTGGRETQYF
cdr3_nt: TGTGCCAGCAGCCCTGGGACAGGGGGTAGGGAGACCCAGTACTTC

j_call: TRBJ2-7
d_call: NA
v_call: TRBV28
clone_size: NA
cdr3_aa: CASSPTGVGGAYEQYF
cdr3_nt: TGTGCCAGCAGCCCCACGGGGGTCGGCGGGGCCTACGAGCAGTACTTC

j_call: TRBJ2-1
d_call: NA
v_call: TRBV10-3
clone_size: NA
cdr3_aa: CAISGSVVGNEQFF
cdr3_nt: TGTGCCATCAGTGGTAGCGTCGTCGGCAATGAGCAGTTCTTC

j_call: TRBJ2-3
d_call: TRBD2
v_call: TRBV7-9
clone_size: NA
cdr3_aa: CASGLAGSSDTQYF
cdr3_nt: TGTGCCAGCGGACTAGCGGGGTCATCAGATACGCAGTATTTT

j_call: TRBJ2-1
d_call: TRBD2
v_call: TRBV5-1
clone_size: NA
cdr3_aa: CASSLGGRGGDEQFF
cdr3_nt: TGCGCCAGCAGCTTGGGGGGGCGGGGGGGCGACGAGCAGTTCTTC

j_call: TRBJ1-3
d_call: NA
v_call: TRBV4-1
clone_size: NA
cdr3_aa: CASSQDWGRTSGNTIYF
cdr3_nt: TGCGCCAGCAGCCAAGACTGGGGCAGGACCTCTGGAAACACCATATATTTT

j_call: TRBJ2-7
d_call: TRBD2
v_call: TRBV10-2
clone_size: NA
cdr3_aa: CASSPLAGGSPLYEQYF
cdr3_nt: TGCGCCAGCAGCCCTCTCGCGGGAGGTTCCCCTCTCTACGAGCAGTACTTC

j_call: TRBJ2-1
d_call: NA
v_call: TRBV25-1
clone_size: NA
cdr3_aa: CASSASRAPSNNEQFF
cdr3_nt: TGTGCCAGCAGTGCATCCAGGGCCCCCAGTAACAATGAGCAGTTCTTC

j_call: TRBJ2-7
d_call: TRBD2
v_call: TRBV28
clone_size: NA
cdr3_aa: CASRDGTTNEQYF
cdr3_nt: TGTGCCAGCAGGGACGGGACTACGAACGAGCAGTACTTC

j_call: TRBJ2-7
d_call: TRBD1
v_call: TRBV18
clone_size: NA
cdr3_aa: CASSLSRLGGSFYEQYF
cdr3_nt: TGTGCCAGCTCACTGTCACGCTTAGGGGGCTCCTTTTACGAGCAGTACTTC

j_call: TRBJ1-1
d_call: NA
v_call: TRBV19
clone_size: NA
cdr3_aa: CASSALTLNTEAFF
cdr3_nt: TGTGCCAGTAGTGCATTGACACTGAACACTGAAGCTTTCTTT

j_call: TRBJ1-2
d_call: TRBD1
v_call: TRBV5-1
clone_size: NA
cdr3_aa: CASSLDRGETNGYTF
cdr3_nt: TGCGCCAGCAGCTTGGACAGGGGAGAAACGAATGGCTACACCTTC

j_call: TRBJ2-2
d_call: NA
v_call: TRBV5-6
clone_size: NA
cdr3_aa: CASSLVPSGELFF
cdr3_nt: TGTGCCAGCAGCTTGGTGCCGAGCGGGGAGCTGTTTTTT

j_call: TRBJ2-2
d_call: NA
v_call: TRBV3-1/TRBV3-2
clone_size: NA
cdr3_aa: CASSQPPTGNTGELFF
cdr3_nt: TGTGCCAGCAGCCAACCCCCGACAGGGAACACCGGGGAGCTGTTTTTT

j_call: TRBJ2-4
d_call: NA
v_call: TRBV19
clone_size: NA
cdr3_aa: CASSISGVLAKNIQYF
cdr3_nt: TGTGCCAGTAGTATCTCCGGGGTACTAGCCAAAAACATTCAGTACTTC

j_call: TRBJ2-3
d_call: TRBD2
v_call: TRBV7-3
clone_size: NA
cdr3_aa: CASSLGLDPDTQYF
cdr3_nt: TGTGCCAGCAGTCTCGGACTAGATCCAGATACGCAGTATTTT

j_call: TRBJ1-3
d_call: TRBD1
v_call: TRBV7-4
clone_size: NA
cdr3_aa: CASSLKIPGQGGRNTIYF
cdr3_nt: TGTGCCAGCAGCTTAAAAATCCCGGGCCAGGGGGGCAGAAACACCATATATTTT

j_call: TRBJ2-6
d_call: TRBD1
v_call: TRBV27
clone_size: NA
cdr3_aa: CASSFGVVIGTGGSGANVLTF
cdr3_nt: TGTGCCAGCAGTTTTGGGGTGGTAATCGGGACAGGGGGCTCTGGGGCCAACGTCCTGACTTTC

j_call: TRBJ1-5
d_call: TRBD1
v_call: TRBV3-1/TRBV3-2
clone_size: NA
cdr3_aa: CASSVGQGAGQPQHF
cdr3_nt: TGTGCCAGCAGCGTGGGACAGGGGGCAGGACAGCCCCAGCATTTT

j_call: TRBJ2-1
d_call: TRBD2
v_call: TRBV5-1
clone_size: once
cdr3_aa: CASSLGGTNGNEQFF
cdr3_nt: TGCGCCAGCAGCTTGGGGGGGACTAACGGCAATGAGCAGTTCTTC

j_call: TRBJ2-5
d_call: NA
v_call: TRBV12-3/TRBV12-4
clone_size: NA
cdr3_aa: CASRGQNQETQYF
cdr3_nt: TGTGCCAGCAGAGGACAGAATCAAGAGACCCAGTACTTC

j_call: TRBJ2-3
d_call: TRBD2
v_call: TRBV7-3
clone_size: once
cdr3_aa: CASSSPGLAGESDTQYF
cdr3_nt: TGTGCCAGCAGCTCACCCGGACTAGCGGGAGAATCAGATACGCAGTATTTT

j_call: TRBJ2-2
d_call: TRBD1
v_call: TRBV7-2
clone_size: few
cdr3_aa: CASSLTGGSPNTGELFF
cdr3_nt: TGTGCCAGCAGCTTAACAGGGGGCAGCCCTAACACCGGGGAGCTGTTTTTT

j_call: TRBJ1-2
d_call: NA
v_call: TRBV3-1/TRBV3-2
clone_size: NA
cdr3_aa: CASSQEGQGQGYTF
cdr3_nt: TGTGCCAGCAGCCAGGAAGGGCAGGGCCAGGGCTACACCTTC

j_call: TRBJ1-4
d_call: NA
v_call: TRBV10-3
clone_size: NA
cdr3_aa: CAISQQIGQINEKLFF
cdr3_nt: TGTGCCATCAGCCAACAAATTGGACAGATTAATGAAAAACTGTTTTTT

j_call: TRBJ1-6
d_call: NA
v_call: TRBV6-4
clone_size: NA
cdr3_aa: CASLPGIPNSPLHF
cdr3_nt: TGTGCCAGTCTCCCGGGGATCCCGAATTCACCCCTCCACTTT

j_call: TRBJ1-4
d_call: NA
v_call: TRBV19
clone_size: NA
cdr3_aa: CASSTLQGDNEKLFF
cdr3_nt: TGTGCCAGTAGTACCCTACAGGGCGACAATGAAAAACTGTTTTTT

j_call: TRBJ1-2
d_call: TRBD1
v_call: TRBV14
clone_size: NA
cdr3_aa: CASSQDPQGARGYGYTF
cdr3_nt: TGTGCCAGCAGCCAAGACCCACAGGGGGCTAGAGGCTATGGCTACACCTTC

j_call: TRBJ2-3
d_call: TRBD2
v_call: TRBV5-1
clone_size: NA
cdr3_aa: CASSPGTSSASTDTQYF
cdr3_nt: TGCGCCAGCAGCCCGGGGACTAGCAGCGCTAGCACAGATACGCAGTATTTT

j_call: TRBJ2-7
d_call: TRBD2
v_call: TRBV5-1
clone_size: NA
cdr3_aa: CASSLGRGGEQYF
cdr3_nt: TGCGCCAGCAGCTTGGGCCGGGGGGGCGAGCAGTACTTC

j_call: TRBJ2-1
d_call: TRBD2
v_call: TRBV5-1
clone_size: NA
cdr3_aa: CASKPSGGVPNNEQFF
cdr3_nt: TGCGCCAGCAAGCCTAGCGGGGGGGTCCCGAACAATGAGCAGTTCTTC

j_call: TRBJ1-5
d_call: TRBD1
v_call: TRBV30
clone_size: NA
cdr3_aa: CAWMEGTGGQPQHF
cdr3_nt: TGTGCCTGGATGGAGGGTACAGGGGGTCAGCCCCAGCATTTT

j_call: TRBJ2-1
d_call: TRBD1
v_call: TRBV19
clone_size: NA
cdr3_aa: CASKGTGDNEQFF
cdr3_nt: TGTGCCAGTAAGGGGACAGGGGACAATGAGCAGTTCTTC

j_call: TRBJ2-2
d_call: TRBD1
v_call: TRBV19
clone_size: NA
cdr3_aa: CASSISGTGGADTGELFF
cdr3_nt: TGTGCCAGTAGTATATCCGGGACAGGGGGCGCGGACACCGGGGAGCTGTTTTTT

j_call: TRBJ1-4
d_call: NA
v_call: TRBV18
clone_size: NA
cdr3_aa: CASSPSSSVDEKLFF
cdr3_nt: TGTGCCAGCTCACCAAGTAGCTCAGTAGACGAAAAACTGTTTTTT

j_call: TRBJ1-1
d_call: NA
v_call: TRBV6-5
clone_size: NA
cdr3_aa: CASSRALNTEAFF
cdr3_nt: TGTGCCAGCAGTCGCGCGTTGAACACTGAAGCTTTCTTT